Detailed here is one T cell receptor (beta chain). As yet, its antigen is unknown. There are 14 residues in the CDR3. Germline V lookup: CDR1 SNHLY, CDR2 FYNNEI. Trimming took off 7 bases at V and 3 bases at J, with 12 bases between the two ends. The data were taken from a study of T cell responses to AZD1222 COVID-19 vaccine. Study-wide findings and caveats: There were mostly white British donors and more females than males, and clonal diversity was possibly underestimated.

Assay used: immunoSEQ multiplex PCR; TCRdb lists only in-frame clones, some missing. Among about 90,000 clones, about 91% were seen once, and the ten largest hold 5.5%. The receptor was isolated from an adult who received the AZD1222 COVID-19 vaccine. Sequenced here: peripheral blood, sampled 28 days after the second AZD1222 dose. V and J are TRBV2 and TRBJ2-2; tentative D call: TRBD2 (6 bases). The CDR3 DNA reads TGTGCCAGCAACCGGGGGACCTACACCGGGGAGCTGTTTTTT. Translating gives CASNRGTYTGELFF.